One and the same sample provided the 30 T cell receptor beta chains below, sequenced in a study of shared clonotypes between healthy human individuals. The naive CD8 fraction comprised CD45RO-negative cells positively selected for CCR7 and excluded terminally differentiated effector memory CD45RA+ cells. The data were produced by immunoSEQ multiplex PCR, yet TCRdb's version contains in-frame clones alone and is incomplete. The repertoire consists of roughly 810,000 clones, with 95% to 97% occurring once and the leading ten covering about 0.21%. The sample consisted of naive CD8+ T cells sorted from blood. The source of these receptors is a young man in good health.

The rearrangement uses TRBV7-2 and TRBJ2-7, with a weak D call TRBD2 (5 bases). Germline V gives CDR1 SGHTA, CDR2 FQGNSA. V was cut by 3 bases and J by 3 bases, with 18 bases left in between. The CDR3 covers 16 residues. The CDR3 protein is CASSFEGGPFLYEQYF. The CDR3 DNA reads TGTGCCAGCAGCTTCGAGGGCGGCCCCTTCCTCTACGAGCAGTACTTC.

On this clone itself: The same CDR3 can be traced to other DNA sequences in this sample. This chain links TRBV7-9 with TRBJ2-7, with D uncertain. Trimming shortened V by 4 bases and J by 3 bases, and 10 bases separated the two germline ends. The CDR3 is made up of 13 amino acids. CDR1 and CDR2 (germline): SEHNR, FQNEAQ (reference sequence). This CDR3 is CASSSGQNYEQYF. The CDR3 DNA reads as TGTGCCAGCAGCTCGGGTCAAAACTACGAGCAGTACTTC.

The chain combines TRBV27 with TRBJ2-4; 10 bases are shared with TRBD2. V was clipped by 0 bases and J by 7 bases; unmatched bases: 3. This CDR3 is 15 amino acids long. Germline V CDR1 and CDR2: MNHEY, SMNVEV (reference sequence). The CDR3 loop is CASSLSSGGQNIQYF. Here the CDR3 DNA reads TGTGCCAGCAGTTTATCTAGCGGGGGGCAGAACATTCAGTACTTC.

This clone was picked up one time. J is TRBJ1-5 and V is TRBV28; D is perhaps TRBD1 (5 bases). With 5 bases removed from V and 7 bases from J, the gap between germline ends came to 15 bases. The CDR3 sequence is 14 residues long. Germline CDR1 MDHEN, CDR2 SYDVKM. The CDR3 bases are TGTGCCAGCAGTCATCAGGGCCTAGGACAGCCCCAGCATTTT. Translating gives CASSHQGLGQPQHF.

This chain connects TRBV27 to TRBJ1-5, with a weak D call TRBD1 (6 bases). The germline CDR1 and CDR2 sequences are MNHEY and SMNVEV (reference sequence). The CDR3 totals 13 residues. With 5 bases removed from V and 7 bases from J, the gap between germline ends came to 12 bases. The CDR3 is CASSPRRGQPQHF. The CDR3 DNA sequence: TGTGCCAGCAGTCCCCGCAGGGGCCAGCCCCAGCATTTT.

This sequence joins TRBV15 and TRBJ2-1; possibly TRBD1 for D (6 bases). CDR1 is LNHNV, CDR2 YYDKDF, per germline (reference sequence). This CDR3 contains 15 residues. Trimming cost V 5 bases and J 9 bases, with 20 bases left between them. This CDR3 reads CATSLYQGEGVEQFF. The CDR3 DNA reads TGTGCCACCAGCCTCTATCAGGGAGAGGGGGTTGAGCAGTTCTTC.

This chain connects TRBV10-1 to TRBJ2-6; D perhaps matches TRBD1 (5 bases). Germline V CDR1 and CDR2: WNHNN, SYGVQD (reference sequence). CDR3 length: 15 amino acids. V lost 5 bases and J lost 0, with 8 bases in between. In DNA, the CDR3 is TGCGCCAGCAGTTACAGGTCCTCTGGGGCCAACGTCCTGACTTTC. It encodes CASSYRSSGANVLTF.

V is TRBV6-5 and J is TRBJ1-1, with D possibly matching TRBD1 (5 bases). Germline CDR1 reads MNHEY; CDR2 reads SVGAGI. Between the trimmed V and J ends, which lost 6 bases and 3 bases, there was a span of 17 bases. The CDR3 runs to 15 residues. The CDR3 loop reads CASRIQGFTDTEAFF. CDR3 in DNA: TGTGCCAGCAGAATTCAGGGATTTACGGACACTGAAGCTTTCTTT.

J is TRBJ2-2 and V is TRBV6-1; the D is unclear. The CDR3 consists of 13 residues. Germline CDR1 and CDR2: MNHNS and SASEGT. V lost 4 bases, J lost 0 bases, and 3 bases lay in between. The CDR3 spells CASSGANTGELFF. In nucleotides, the CDR3 is TGTGCCAGCAGTGGGGCGAACACCGGGGAGCTGTTTTTT.

The J gene is TRBJ2-7, the V gene TRBV27; tentatively, D is TRBD2 (6 bases). The germline CDR1 and CDR2 sequences are MNHEY and SMNVEV (reference sequence). V was trimmed by 0 bases and J by 3 bases, leaving 9 bases between them. The CDR3 contains 14 residues. The CDR3 nucleotides read TGTGCCAGCAGTTTATCAGGGGAGGTCTACGAGCAGTACTTC. Protein: CASSLSGEVYEQYF.

The chain uses TRBV6-4 and TRBJ2-2; D remains unclear. Trimming pared 0 bases from V and 6 bases from J, leaving 5 bases between. This CDR3 has 13 amino acids. Germline lookup yields CDR1 MRHNA and CDR2 SNTAGT. The DNA of the CDR3 is TGTGCCAGCAGTGACTCGAGGTCCGGGGAGCTGTTTTTT. Protein product: CASSDSRSGELFF.

The chain joins TRBV15 to TRBJ1-1, with D unclear. Germline V gives CDR1 LNHNV, CDR2 YYDKDF (reference sequence). With 0 bases removed from V and 6 bases from J, the gap between germline ends came to 8 bases. CDR3 length: 13 amino acids. The CDR3 reads CATSRENSAEAFF. DNA for the CDR3: TGTGCCACCAGCAGAGAAAACAGTGCTGAAGCTTTCTTT.

About this clone itself: At one end, the junction sequence differs from germline, possibly due to a read error. V usage is TRBV7-9 and J usage is TRBJ2-3; 8 bases are a match to TRBD2. Looked up from germline, CDR1 is SEHNR and CDR2 is FQNEAQ (reference sequence). This CDR3 has 17 residues. For the CDR3, the DNA is TGTGCCAGCACCTTAACGGATATGAGCGGGAGAACAGATACGCAGTATTTT. Residues: CASTLTDMSGRTDTQYF.

The gene calls are TRBV19 and TRBJ2-7; tentative D call: TRBD2 (6 bases). Germline CDR1 LNHDA, CDR2 SQIVND (reference sequence). Between the trimmed V and J ends, which lost 3 bases and 3 bases, there was a span of 12 bases. The CDR3 loop spans 14 amino acids. The CDR3 reads CASSIVSGDYEQYF. CDR3 coding DNA: TGTGCCAGTAGTATTGTTAGCGGTGACTACGAGCAGTACTTC.

The V and J genes are TRBV6-5 and TRBJ2-1, with D perhaps matching TRBD1 (6 bases). The CDR3 length is 14 residues. Germline V gene data show CDR1 as MNHEY and CDR2 as SVGAGI. V shed 8 bases and J shed 6 bases, with 17 bases lying between them. The CDR3 loop reads CASAGTPGGNEQFF. CDR3 sequence (DNA): TGTGCCAGCGCTGGGACACCTGGGGGCAATGAGCAGTTCTTC.

The chain joins TRBV10-2 to TRBJ2-5; 9 nucleotides agree with TRBD2. Germline V lookup: CDR1 WSHSY, CDR2 SAAADI. Unmatched junction bases numbered 10, after V lost 4 bases and J lost 4 bases. The CDR3 contains 16 residues. The CDR3: CASSVRREGPGETQYF. For the CDR3, the DNA is TGCGCCAGCAGTGTAAGGCGGGAGGGCCCGGGAGAGACCCAGTACTTC.

The chain combines TRBV11-2 with TRBJ2-1, with D hard to call. Deletions cut 2 bases from V and 2 bases from J, with 7 bases between. The germline CDR1 and CDR2 sequences are SGHAT and FQNNGV. The CDR3 covers 14 residues. DNA of the CDR3: TGTGCCAGCAGCTTACTGAGAGCCTACAATGAGCAGTTCTTC. Its protein is CASSLLRAYNEQFF.

CDR3 residues: CASSGTGPPEQFF. In DNA, the CDR3 is TGTGCCAGCAGCGGGACAGGGCCTCCTGAGCAGTTCTTC. The rearrangement uses TRBV9 and TRBJ2-1, with 8 bases fitting TRBD1. CDR1 SGDLS and CDR2 YYNGEE come from the germline V gene. The CDR3 has 13 residues. With 3 bases clipped from V and 9 bases from J, the junction kept 5 bases outside the gene matches.

The V gene is TRBV2, the J gene TRBJ1-4; a weak D match, TRBD1 (5 bases). This CDR3 comprises 16 residues. CDR1 and CDR2 (germline): SNHLY, FYNNEI. The V and J ends lost 10 bases and 8 bases respectively, with 26 bases between them. The CDR3 is CATPAGDGLDKEKLFF. The CDR3 DNA reads as TGTGCCACTCCGGCCGGGGACGGGTTGGATAAGGAAAAACTGTTTTTT.

The chain uses TRBV7-2 and TRBJ1-2; no definite D call. This CDR3 spans 15 amino acids. V was cut by 7 bases and J by 0 bases, with 15 bases left in between. Germline V gene lookup returns CDR1 SGHTA and CDR2 FQGNSA. The CDR3 region is CASTSQRITNYGYTF. CDR3 bases: TGTGCCAGCACCTCCCAGAGGATTACTAACTATGGCTACACCTTC.

The count of this clone is one. V usage is TRBV7-3 and J usage is TRBJ2-7; D gene unclear. CDR3 length equals 13 residues. Germline V gene data show CDR1 as SGHTA and CDR2 as FQGTGA. V was trimmed by 2 bases and J by 5 bases, leaving 10 bases between them. The chain's CDR3 is CASSLDPGNEQYF. CDR3 DNA: TGTGCCAGCAGCTTAGACCCTGGGAACGAGCAGTACTTC.

V gene TRBV27 combines with J gene TRBJ1-1, with 7 bases fitting TRBD1. V trimming: 5 bases; J trimming: 1 base; junction bases outside the gene matches: 13. The length of the CDR3 is 17 residues. Germline lookup yields CDR1 MNHEY and CDR2 SMNVEV (reference sequence). CDR3 bases: TGTGCCAGCAGTCTACGACCTCCGGACAGGTCGAACACTGAAGCTTTCTTT. Residues: CASSLRPPDRSNTEAFF.

The chain has TRBV6-5 and TRBJ1-1, with D unresolved. Between the trimmed V and J ends, which lost 5 bases and 3 bases, there was a span of 16 bases. CDR1 MNHEY and CDR2 SVGAGI come from the germline V gene. The CDR3 extends over 15 amino acids. CDR3 nucleotide sequence: TGTGCCAGCAGTCCTCGGACGGGGAGGGACACTGAAGCTTTCTTT. Amino acid sequence: CASSPRTGRDTEAFF.

The chain couples TRBV7-6 to TRBJ2-2, with a possible D match to TRBD2 (6 bases). Germline loops: CDR1 SGHVS, CDR2 FNYEAQ. V was shortened by 2 bases and J by 6 bases, with 7 bases between the two germline ends. The CDR3 is 13 residues long. CDR3 coding DNA: TGTGCCAGCAGCTTAACGGGAGCCGGGGAGCTGTTTTTT. Its translation is CASSLTGAGELFF.

The chain is built from TRBV5-1 and TRBJ1-4; D remains unclear. V was cut by 0 bases and J by 7 bases, with 10 bases left in between. Germline CDR1 is SGHRS and CDR2 is YFSETQ. The CDR3 consists of 14 residues. DNA of the CDR3: TGCGCCAGCAGCTTGGGAGGGAACGGTGAAAAACTGTTTTTT. This codes for CASSLGGNGEKLFF.

V is TRBV5-5 and J is TRBJ2-5; 10 nucleotides match TRBD2. Germline V gives CDR1 SGHKS, CDR2 YYEKEE (reference sequence). Unmatched junction bases numbered 8, after V lost 4 bases and J lost 5 bases. This CDR3 contains 15 residues. The CDR3 reads CASSIAGGSSETQYF. The DNA for the CDR3 is TGTGCCAGCAGCATAGCGGGAGGAAGTTCTGAGACCCAGTACTTC. The full variable domain, completed using reference TRBV5-5 and TRBJ2-5, is DAGVTQSPTHLIKTRGQQVTLRCSPISGHKSVSWYQQVLGQGPQFIFQYYEKEERGRGNFPDRFSARQFPNYSSELNVNALLLGDSALYLCASSIAGGSSETQYFGPGTRLLVL.

The chain carries TRBV4-1 and TRBJ2-3, with TRBD2 identical over 13 bases. Germline values: CDR1 MGHRA, CDR2 YSYEKL. CDR3 size: 20 residues. Unmatched junction bases numbered 11, after V lost 0 bases and J lost 2 bases. The CDR3 spells CASSQDMATSGRWDTDTQYF. In DNA form, the CDR3 reads TGCGCCAGCAGCCAAGATATGGCGACTAGCGGGAGGTGGGACACAGATACGCAGTATTTT.

V usage is TRBV5-4 and J usage is TRBJ2-5; 8 bases align to TRBD2. The CDR3 extends over 15 amino acids. The V and J ends lost 4 bases and 4 bases, in that order; junction bases with no gene match: 9. From germline, CDR1 is SGHNT and CDR2 YYREEE (reference sequence). CDR3 sequence reads: CASSTVGLGIETQYF. The CDR3 coding sequence is TGTGCCAGCAGCACCGTGGGACTAGGAATAGAGACCCAGTACTTC.

The chain couples TRBV7-9 to TRBJ2-7; TRBD2 agrees at 15 bases. This CDR3 spans 18 amino acids. Germline V gene lookup returns CDR1 SEHNR and CDR2 FQNEAQ (reference sequence). The V segment lost 1 base and the J segment 6 bases; nucleotides outside the gene matches: 10. The CDR3 sequence: CASSLVVWTSGRAGEQYF. CDR3 in DNA: TGTGCCAGCAGCTTAGTTGTGTGGACTAGCGGGAGGGCCGGCGAGCAGTACTTC.

J is TRBJ1-2 and V is TRBV4-1; D may be TRBD1 (5 bases). The CDR3 covers 18 residues. Germline V lookup: CDR1 MGHRA, CDR2 YSYEKL. Trimming took 4 bases from V and 4 from J, leaving 25 bases between them. The CDR3 reads CASSLSMSGTPVAYGYTF. CDR3 nucleotide sequence: TGCGCCAGCAGCCTCTCTATGTCCGGGACGCCAGTCGCCTATGGCTACACCTTC.